This entry is about one T cell receptor (beta chain). Per germline, CDR1 LGHNA and CDR2 YSLEER. CDR3 length: 13 residues. The data stem from a study of graft-versus-host responses after intestinal transplantation. Sequenced by immunoSEQ multiplex PCR; TCRdb stores in-frame clones only, minus some. The table shows about 25,000 clones, with approximately 93% occurring only once. The V and J genes are TRBV4-3 and TRBJ2-5; D could derive from TRBD1 or TRBD2 (5 bases each). With the DNA end fitting TRBJ2-7 better, the J assignment may be wrong. Sequencing used PBMCs, obtained 156 days after intestinal transplant. The clonotype was recovered from a human patient who received an intestinal transplant, so some T cells may come from the graft donor. CDR3 protein: CASSSGRTYEQYF. The CDR3 DNA reads as TGCGCCAGCAGCTCAGGGAGAACCTACGAGCAGTACTTC.